The 10 T cell receptor beta chains below come from one sample, sequenced in a study of graft-versus-host responses after intestinal transplantation listed by TCRdb under 2021. These TCRs' antigens remain unknown. Read against the paper, the sample's time point label means: cells obtained before transplantation from donor or recipient. Library generation was performed with the immunoSEQ multiplex PCR assay. TCRdb re-hosts the immuneACCESS table, in-frame sequences only. Its copies lack some clones; in the studies checked, an unresolved V gene accounts for under half of them, and the cause for the rest is not known. Recorded for this sample are about 100,000 clones; roughly 87% of them occurred a single time. Jointly, the top ten make up over 0.75% of the sample. The source was unstimulated CD4+ T cells sorted from spleen or lymph node cells, collected before transplant. These receptors all come from a human donor who was the organ donor for an intestinal transplant.

The chain employs TRBV5-1 and TRBJ1-2; possible D gene TRBD1, 5 bases. V was shortened by 0 bases and J by 2 bases, with 8 bases between the two germline ends. CDR1 SGHRS and CDR2 YFSETQ come from the germline V gene. The CDR3 sequence is 14 residues long. Here the CDR3 DNA reads TGCGCCAGCAGCTTGGGACAGTTGAACTATGGCTACACCTTC. Protein sequence: CASSLGQLNYGYTF.

As DNA, the CDR3 is TGCGCCAGCAGCCGGGACAGGGGGGCCTACGAGCAGTACTTC. Its translation is CASSRDRGAYEQYF. The gene calls are TRBV5-1 and TRBJ2-7, with TRBD1 matching over 11 bases. The V gene's germline CDR1 is SGHRS and CDR2 YFSETQ. V trimming: 4 bases; J trimming: 2 bases; junction bases outside the gene matches: 2. The CDR3 contains 14 residues. Filled out from reference TRBV5-1 and TRBJ2-7, the complete variable domain reads KAGVTQTPRYLIKTRGQQVTLSCSPISGHRSVSWYQQTPGQGLQFLFEYFSETQRNKGNFPGRFSGRQFSNSRSEMNVSTLELGDSALYLCASSRDRGAYEQYFGPGTRLTVT.

The genes are TRBV5-3 and TRBJ2-1, with D unclear. TRBV5-3 is placed among ORFs of uncertain function. V lost 4 bases to trimming and J lost 7 bases, with 21 bases between them. The CDR3 is made up of 16 amino acids. Here the CDR3 DNA reads TGTGCCAGAAGCCCAACCGGGTCAATCATGAGGAATGAGCAGTTCTTC. This gives the protein CARSPTGSIMRNEQFF.

This chain joins TRBV7-9 and TRBJ1-2; D is unresolved. The length of the CDR3 is 14 residues. Deletions cut 4 bases from V and 7 bases from J, with 16 bases between. Germline V lookup: CDR1 SEHNR, CDR2 FQNEAQ (reference sequence). The DNA of the CDR3 is TGTGCCAGCAGCTCTCCGGGGAGGGAGGCTGGCTACACCTTC. It translates to CASSSPGREAGYTF.

This chain uses TRBV28 with TRBJ2-7; unclear D gene. The CDR3 totals 14 residues. CDR1 and CDR2 from the germline V gene are MDHEN and SYDVKM. The V gene lost 5 bases and the J gene lost 6 bases, with 17 bases spanning the gap. The CDR3 region is CASSTPSGLGEQYF. The CDR3 DNA follows: TGTGCCAGCAGTACCCCATCCGGTTTGGGCGAGCAGTACTTC.

This chain connects TRBV7-9 to TRBJ2-7; maybe TRBD1 (5 bases). The CDR3 loop spans 17 amino acids. V was clipped by 2 bases and J by 0 bases, with 17 bases between them. CDR1 is SEHNR and CDR2 is FQNEAQ in the germline V gene (reference sequence). The CDR3 is CASSLNQGSSFSYEQYF. The CDR3, as DNA: TGTGCCAGCAGCTTAAATCAGGGTTCATCCTTCTCCTACGAGCAGTACTTC.

J is TRBJ2-1 and V is TRBV9; TRBD1 matches at 9 bases. V dropped 3 bases and J dropped 10; count of bases not matched to a gene: 8. CDR3 length: 14 residues. Germline CDR1 is SGDLS and CDR2 is YYNGEE. The CDR3 DNA sequence: TGTGCCAGCAGCGCGGACAGGGGTCTGAGGGAGCAGTTCTTC. Translation gives CASSADRGLREQFF. The entire variable domain, with the rest obtained from reference TRBV9 and TRBJ2-1, is as follows: DSGVTQTPKHLITATGQRVTLRCSPRSGDLSVYWYQQSLDQGLQFLIQYYNGEERAKGNILERFSAQQFPDLHSELNLSSLELGDSALYFCASSADRGLREQFFGPGTRLTVL.

The chain uses TRBV5-1 and TRBJ1-4; TRBD1 might be the D (6 bases). The CDR3 is 15 amino acids. Trimming removed 8 bases from V and 3 bases from J, with 17 bases in between. Germline V CDR1 and CDR2: SGHRS, YFSETQ. Here the CDR3 DNA reads TGCGCCAGTAGCCTTTGGTCAGGGGCTAATGAAAAACTGTTTTTT. It yields the protein CASSLWSGANEKLFF.

This clone was seen once. One end of the junction is discordant with germline, which a read error may explain. The rearrangement links TRBV7-2 to TRBJ2-7; the match to TRBD1 covers 10 bases. Per the germline V gene, CDR1 is SGHTA and CDR2 is FQGNSA. The CDR3 loop spans 15 amino acids. CDR3 residues: CASSIAGTGAYEQYF. The CDR3 DNA sequence: TGTGCCAGCAGCATAGCCGGGACAGGGGCCTACGAGCAGTACTTC.

This clone was counted once. The chain has TRBV16 and TRBJ1-2; no clear D. The CDR3 extends over 14 amino acids. V was cut by 2 bases and J by 12 bases, with 19 bases left in between. CDR1 and CDR2 from the germline V gene are KGHSY and FQNENV. CDR3: CASSQHTLLAMDTF. The DNA for the CDR3 is TGTGCCAGCAGCCAACATACACTTCTGGCCATGGACACCTTC.